A selection of T cell receptor beta chains follows, all from one sample in a study of response to subunit inactivated influenza vaccine. TCRdb ran MiXCR on the RT-PCR reads and lists one entry per CDR3 protein. The table has some 640,000 distinct CDR3 sequences, 11% to 15% seen once. Sample: PBMCs from blood, taken 14 days before vaccination. Receptors were obtained from a man over 45 who received an inactivated influenza vaccine. The CDR3 runs from the conserved cysteine through the conserved F or W. The order of the fields is V gene, J gene, clone size, D gene, CDR3 DNA, CDR3 protein. A D gene is named only where the DNA matches it firmly. A clone size is listed for some rows: how often the clone was seen (once, few, many), or a class if it is expanded.

TRBV6-2/TRBV6-3	TRBJ2-5	-	-	TGTGCCAGCACCGACGCCCGAGGGTTTCGGGTTCAAGAGACCCAGTACTTC	CASTDARGFRVQETQYF
TRBV7-6	TRBJ2-3	many	TRBD2	TGTGCCAGCAGCTTAGTACTAGCGGGAGTAGGGGCAGATACGCAGTATTTT	CASSLVLAGVGADTQYF
TRBV14	TRBJ2-5	-	-	TGTGCCAGCAGCCAAGACCGGTCGATGACCCAGTACTTC	CASSQDRSMTQYF
TRBV9	TRBJ2-1	few	-	TGTGCCAGCAGCTTTGGGCCGGGGAATGAGCAGTTCTTC	CASSFGPGNEQFF
TRBV7-8	TRBJ1-6	few	TRBD1	TGTGCCAGCAGCTTATTAGGGGGACAGGGGGGATCACCCCTCCACTTT	CASSLLGGQGGSPLHF
TRBV9	TRBJ2-1	-	TRBD1	TGTGCCAGCAGCGTAGTCGGGACAGCTTACAATGAGCAGTTCTTC	CASSVVGTAYNEQFF
TRBV7-2	TRBJ2-7	many	TRBD2	TGTGCCAGCAGCTTAGGGAGTCGTTCAGCGGGAACCTACGAGCAGTACTTC	CASSLGSRSAGTYEQYF
TRBV5-4	TRBJ2-1	few	-	TGTGCCAGCAGCCACGGGGTATCCTACAATGAGCAGTTCTTC	CASSHGVSYNEQFF
TRBV7-2	TRBJ2-5	-	-	TGTGCCAGCAGCTTAGGGCGGGGCCATTCCTTC	CASSLGRGHSF
TRBV12-3/TRBV12-4	TRBJ2-7	few	-	TGTGCCAGCAGTTTCCGGGACAATGGAGCCTACGAGCAGTACTTC	CASSFRDNGAYEQYF
TRBV5-1	TRBJ2-1	-	TRBD2	TGCGCCAGCAGCCCAACCCCTAGCGGGGTGACCTACAATGAGCAGTTCTTC	CASSPTPSGVTYNEQFF
TRBV12-3/TRBV12-4	TRBJ1-1	-	-	TGTGCCAGCAGTTTGTCGGCGGGACGGACTGAAGCTTTCTTT	CASSLSAGRTEAFF
TRBV12-3/TRBV12-4	TRBJ2-7	few	TRBD1	TGTGCCAGCAGTCCCGGGACAGGGTTCTCCGAGCAGTACTTC	CASSPGTGFSEQYF
TRBV14	TRBJ2-5	few	TRBD2	TGTGCCAGCAGCCGCCCCCTTCGGTTGCGGGGGGCCAAAGAAGAGACCCAGTACTTC	CASSRPLRLRGAKEETQYF
TRBV9	TRBJ2-7	few	TRBD1	TGTGCCAGCAGCTCTACCGGGACAGGCCTTTACGAGCAGTACTTC	CASSSTGTGLYEQYF
TRBV27	TRBJ2-1	once	TRBD1	TGTGCCAGCAGTTTCGCAGGGGGCGGCCACAATGAGCAGTTCTTC	CASSFAGGGHNEQFF
TRBV4-3	TRBJ1-6	few	-	TGCGCCAGCTCCCAGACTGTCCTTGTTGATTCACCCCTCCACTTT	CASSQTVLVDSPLHF
TRBV7-9	TRBJ2-1	-	TRBD2	TGTGCCAGCAGCTTGCCCCTAAGCGGGAGGGCCGGAAATGAGCAGTTCTTC	CASSLPLSGRAGNEQFF
TRBV28	TRBJ2-7	-	-	TGTGCCAGCTGGGGGGAAACCTCCTACGAGCAGTACTTC	CASWGETSYEQYF
TRBV7-2	TRBJ2-5	-	-	TGTGCCAGCAGCGCCGACAGTTATTCTCAAGAGACCCAGTACTTC	CASSADSYSQETQYF
TRBV10-3	TRBJ1-5	-	-	TGTGCCATCAGTGAGTCTGGTCAGCCCCAGCATTTT	CAISESGQPQHF
TRBV16	TRBJ1-2	few	-	TGTGCCAGCAGCCAAGGGACAGGCTACACCTTC	CASSQGTGYTF
TRBV11-2	TRBJ2-4	-	-	TGTGCCAGCAGCTTAGATCTTGCAAACCGAAACATTCAGTACTTC	CASSLDLANRNIQYF
TRBV29-1	TRBJ2-5	few	-	TGCAGCGTTGTTCCAGACCAAGAGACCCAGTACTTC	CSVVPDQETQYF
TRBV4-3	TRBJ2-2	-	-	TGCGCCAGCAGCCCTGTGGTGGGGGGCCTAACCGGGGAGCTGTTTTTT	CASSPVVGGLTGELFF
TRBV30	TRBJ1-4	many	TRBD1	TGTGCCTGGAGTGACCCGGGACAGGGGGCTTATACTGAAAAACTGTTTTTT	CAWSDPGQGAYTEKLFF
TRBV7-8	TRBJ2-3	few	-	TGTGCCAGCAGCTCGAGGTTAGCGGACAGCACAGATACGCAGTATTTT	CASSSRLADSTDTQYF
TRBV6-2/TRBV6-3	TRBJ1-5	-	TRBD1	TGTGCCAGCAGTTACGTGGGACAGGGGTATAGCAATCAGCCCCAGCATTTT	CASSYVGQGYSNQPQHF
TRBV4-3	TRBJ2-1	-	-	TGCGCCAGCAGCCAAGAGCCTAGCAGCCACAATGAGCAGTTCTTC	CASSQEPSSHNEQFF
TRBV7-2	TRBJ2-3	many	-	TGTGCCAGCAGCTTAGTAGTTGAAGATACGCAGTATTTT	CASSLVVEDTQYF
TRBV20-1	TRBJ2-7	-	TRBD1	TGCAGTGCTAGAATCCGGGACAGTACCTACGAGCAGTACTTC	CSARIRDSTYEQYF
TRBV20-1	TRBJ2-3	-	-	TGCAGTGCCCCCGACGATGGTGACGTTCGTCCCACAGATACGCAGTATTTT	CSAPDDGDVRPTDTQYF
TRBV29-1	TRBJ2-5	many	-	TGCAGCGTTCTGCCTTGGCGTGAACAAGAGACCCAGTACTTC	CSVLPWREQETQYF
TRBV7-2	TRBJ2-3	few	-	TGTGCCAGCAGTCCCTATACTACGAGCACAGATACGCAGTATTTT	CASSPYTTSTDTQYF
TRBV7-2	TRBJ1-3	many	-	TGTGCCAGCAGCCCCCGGACCGGGCCTCGCTCTGGAAACACCATATATTTT	CASSPRTGPRSGNTIYF
TRBV7-2	TRBJ1-2	-	-	TGTGCCAGCAGCTTAACCCGAGAGGGCTACACCTTC	CASSLTREGYTF
TRBV27	TRBJ2-1	-	TRBD2	TGTGCCAGCAGTTTAAGCGGGGGGATGTACAATGAGCAGTTCTTC	CASSLSGGMYNEQFF
TRBV20-1	TRBJ2-1	-	TRBD2	TGCAGTGCCAACTCTTTAGCGGGAACGGGATTCTTC	CSANSLAGTGFF
TRBV20-1	TRBJ2-5	-	-	TGCAGCGGGCTGGCGGGATCACAAGAGACCCAGTACTTC	CSGLAGSQETQYF
TRBV4-1	TRBJ1-5	few	-	TGCGCCAGCAGCCCTTCAGCCACCTTCAATCAGCCCCAGCATTTT	CASSPSATFNQPQHF
TRBV7-2	TRBJ1-6	-	-	TGTGCCAGCAGCTTTTGGACCTTGGATTCACCCCTCCACTTT	CASSFWTLDSPLHF
TRBV18	TRBJ1-1	-	TRBD1	TGTGCCAGCTCACCCTCCCGCTTGGGACAGGGAACGCGAACTGAAGCTTTCTTT	CASSPSRLGQGTRTEAFF
TRBV28	TRBJ2-7	few	-	TGTGCCAGCAGTGTACAGGGCGCGGAGATCAACGAGCAGTACTTC	CASSVQGAEINEQYF
TRBV28	TRBJ2-1	few	TRBD2	TGTGCCAGCAGCCCTAGCGGGCACTCCTACAATGAGCAGTTCTTC	CASSPSGHSYNEQFF
TRBV20-1	TRBJ1-5	-	TRBD1	TGCAGTGCTACCCAGGGGACAGTCAATCAGCCCCAGCATTTT	CSATQGTVNQPQHF
TRBV5-1	TRBJ2-1	-	-	TGCGCCAGCAGCATAGGAACGGGGCATGAGCAGTTCTTC	CASSIGTGHEQFF
TRBV20-1	TRBJ2-7	-	-	TGCAGTGCTAGAGCTGGTATCGGCTTCTACGAGCAGTACTTC	CSARAGIGFYEQYF
TRBV12-3/TRBV12-4	TRBJ1-2	-	-	TGTGCCAACAGTTTGAAGTCCTATGGCTACACCTTC	CANSLKSYGYTF
TRBV15	TRBJ1-5	few	TRBD1	TGTGCCACCAGACAGGGGAGTCAGCCCCAGCATTTT	CATRQGSQPQHF
TRBV28	TRBJ2-7	few	-	TGTGCCAGCAGGGAGCAGGGTTTACCCTACGAGCAGTACTTC	CASREQGLPYEQYF
TRBV12-3/TRBV12-4	TRBJ2-3	-	-	TGTGCCAGCAATTTGGACGGCACAGATACGCAGTATTTT	CASNLDGTDTQYF
TRBV11-1	TRBJ2-3	few	TRBD2	TGTGCCAGCAGAAGGCCGGGACTAGCGGACACAGATACGCAGTATTTT	CASRRPGLADTDTQYF
TRBV29-1	TRBJ2-7	few	-	TGCAGCGTTCTGGGGGCGCAGGGGTACGAGCAGTACTTC	CSVLGAQGYEQYF
TRBV5-1	TRBJ2-1	-	-	TGCGCCAGCAGTTTCATCCCGGGGCCGCCCTACAATGAGCAGTTCTTC	CASSFIPGPPYNEQFF